The 6 T cell receptor beta chains presented below share a single source sample, sequenced in a study of blood T cells in healthy people across ages. Combining a sample-barcoded 5' primer with a J-beta primer mix, a second PCR ran for about 7 to 12 cycles. Each CDR3 protein is one row after TCRdb ran MiXCR on the 5' RACE reads. The sample has about 1.7 million distinct CDR3 sequences; approximately 28% are singletons. Source material: blood. All receptors derive from a woman under 40 in good health.

This clonotype was recorded many times. V gene TRBV19 combines with J gene TRBJ2-5; D unclear. CDR1 and CDR2 from the germline V gene are LNHDA and SQIVND (reference sequence). The V end lost 7 bases, the J end lost 3 bases, and 9 bases lay between the germline ends. This CDR3 is built from 12 residues. The CDR3 here is CASNGREETQYF. The CDR3 DNA reads as TGTGCCAGTAATGGCAGAGAAGAGACCCAGTACTTC.

A note on this clonotype: The junction and the germline gene differ at one end; a read error may be behind it. The rearrangement links TRBV4-3 to TRBJ2-4; TRBD2 matches at 10 bases. CDR1 LGHNA and CDR2 YSLEER come from the germline V gene. This CDR3 has 18 amino acids. CDR3 protein: CTSSQSPGLARLMGEQYF. The CDR3 bases are TGCACCAGCAGCCAATCTCCGGGACTAGCGAGGTTAATGGGGGAGCAGTACTTC.

This clonotype was seen a handful of times. This sequence joins TRBV3-1 and TRBJ2-7, with 7 bases matching TRBD2. V shed 2 bases and J 3 bases; nucleotides not matched to a gene: 10. Germline V CDR1 and CDR2: LGHDT, YNNKEL (reference sequence). CDR3 length: 16 amino acids. The CDR3 loop is CASSQNIAGSFYEQYF. DNA for the CDR3: TGTGCCAGCAGCCAAAATATAGCGGGTTCCTTCTACGAGCAGTACTTC.

V and J are TRBV7-9 and TRBJ2-3; 7 positions agree with TRBD1. Per germline, CDR1 SEHNR and CDR2 FQNEAQ (reference sequence). Losses at the gene ends were 5 bases for V and 5 bases for J; bases not matched to a gene: 10. The CDR3 totals 15 residues. The CDR3 protein is CASSPGPGGLDTQYF. The CDR3 DNA reads TGTGCCAGCAGCCCAGGGCCAGGGGGTCTAGATACGCAGTATTTT.

This clonotype was seen at least ten times. The chain has TRBV12-3 or TRBV12-4 and TRBJ2-3, with D maybe TRBD1 (6 bases). There are 14 residues in the CDR3. The V and J ends lost 5 bases and 0 bases respectively, with 9 bases between them. CDR3 residues: CASSPGDSTDTQYF. The CDR3 coding sequence is TGTGCCAGCAGTCCAGGGGACAGCACAGATACGCAGTATTTT.

There are a few counts of this clonotype. Germline and junction disagree at one end, which may indicate a read error. The chain has TRBV20-1 and TRBJ2-6; TRBD1 might be the D (5 bases). The CDR3 totals 15 residues. CDR1 DFQATT and CDR2 SNEGSKA come from the germline V gene (reference sequence). This CDR3 is CSARKEGVGADVLTF. The CDR3 nucleotides read TGCAGTGCTCGCAAAGAAGGGGTAGGGGCCGACGTCCTGACTTTC.